This TCR beta chain was obtained from a study of early T cells in non-severe SARS-CoV-2 infection. Across the whole study: Investigators sequenced bulk RNA drawn from unsorted whole blood, and chains remained unpaired.

CDR3 length: 17 amino acids. V shed 0 bases and J 3 bases; nucleotides not matched to a gene: 7. Germline V gene sequence: CDR1 MGHRA, CDR2 YSYEKL. One entry per CDR3 protein results from TCRdb running MiXCR on the 5' RACE reads. The sample lists some 50,000 distinct CDR3 sequences; 10% were seen once. This receptor was taken from an adult who was a healthcare worker with PCR-confirmed SARS-CoV-2 infection or an uninfected control (not recorded which). Sequenced material: whole blood. The V gene is TRBV4-1, the J gene TRBJ2-7; 11 positions agree with TRBD2. Here the CDR3 DNA reads TGCGCCAGCAGCCAAGATTCAATTACTAGCGGGAGCTACGAGCAGTACTTC. Protein: CASSQDSITSGSYEQYF.